One and the same sample provided the 12 T cell receptor beta chains below, sequenced in a study of T cell repertoires in cytomegalovirus infection (dated by TCRdb to the late 2010s). These receptors lack a known antigen. The sample's treatment or condition label, in plain terms: in vitro stimulation with specific CMV peptide epitopes to enrich CMV-specific T cells. TCRdb lists the instrument as Illumina HiSeq 1500. The public reads were run again by TCRdb, first through fastp at Q25 and then through MiXCR, and only productive beta chains were kept. Entries are consolidated by CDR3 protein sequence, retaining the most common genes and DNA. The sample includes approximately 30,000 distinct CDR3 sequences, with under 20% observed a single time. The biggest ten clones account for 80% to 90% of the sample. The material sequenced was CD8+ T cells from cultured PBMCs, taken from culture after CMV antigen stimulation. These receptor sequences come from a human donor in good health (CMV status not recorded). Some clones in this sample may be carry-over from other donors' samples.

This clonotype showed up just a few times. V usage is TRBV7-2 and J usage is TRBJ1-1; no definite D call. From germline, CDR1 is SGHTA and CDR2 FQGNSA. Trimming took 5 bases from V and 0 from J, leaving 7 bases between them. The CDR3 spans 13 residues. CDR3 nucleotide sequence: TGTGCCAGCAGCGATTCCTTGAACACTGAAGCTTTCTTT. As protein: CASSDSLNTEAFF.

The rearrangement uses TRBV28 and TRBJ2-7, with D maybe TRBD1 (6 bases). The V gene's germline CDR1 is MDHEN and CDR2 SYDVKM. This CDR3 is built from 13 residues. CDR3 in DNA: TGTGCGACAAGCAGGGGACAACCCTACGAGCAGTACTTC. Amino acids: CATSRGQPYEQYF.

The CDR3 nucleotides are TGTGCCAGCAGTTTTGGGGGGGATGAGCAGTTCTTC. As protein: CASSFGGDEQFF. The rearrangement joins TRBV27 to TRBJ2-1; 7 positions agree with TRBD2. V dropped 3 bases and J dropped 8; count of bases not matched to a gene: 1. Germline CDR1 is MNHEY and CDR2 is SMNVEV (reference sequence). The CDR3 length is 12 residues.

This clonotype showed up just a few times. The genes are TRBV4-3 and TRBJ1-5; 9 nucleotides agree with TRBD1. The CDR3 runs 15 residues. V lost 5 bases and J lost 2; bases outside the gene matches: 4. Looked up from germline, CDR1 is LGHNA and CDR2 is YSLEER. CDR3 sequence: CASSWTGDRNQPQHF. The CDR3, as DNA: TGCGCCAGCAGCTGGACAGGGGACCGCAATCAGCCCCAGCATTTT.

This clonotype has more than one count but fewer than ten. The chain joins TRBV6-2 or TRBV6-3 to TRBJ2-2; 7 bases agree with TRBD2. Trimming took 6 bases from V and 7 from J; bases not matched to a gene: 8. Germline CDR1 MNHEY, CDR2 SVGEGT. The CDR3 is made up of 14 amino acids. The CDR3 reads CASSRSGIFGELFF. DNA for the CDR3: TGTGCCAGCAGCCGAAGCGGGATCTTCGGGGAGCTGTTTTTT.

The V and J genes are TRBV11-2 and TRBJ2-5; a possible D gene is TRBD2 (6 bases). The CDR3 is 14 amino acids. CDR1 is SGHAT, CDR2 FQNNGV, per germline. Trimming took 4 bases from V and 5 from J, leaving 14 bases between them. The CDR3, as DNA: TGTGCCAGCAGCTATACTAGCTCAGGGGAGACCCAGTACTTC. Amino acid sequence: CASSYTSSGETQYF.

The chain is built from TRBV7-8 and TRBJ2-3; 11 nucleotides agree with TRBD2. V lost 5 bases and J lost 5; bases outside the gene matches: 15. CDR1 and CDR2 from the germline V gene are SGHVS and FQNEAQ. The CDR3 loop spans 18 amino acids. CDR3 in amino acids: CASSIRGELAGVGDTQYF. CDR3 in DNA: TGTGCCAGCAGCATTAGGGGTGAACTAGCGGGGGTGGGAGATACGCAGTATTTT.

CDR3 in DNA: TGTGCCAGCCTCAACGGAGGCAATCAGCCCCAGCATTTT. It encodes CASLNGGNQPQHF. V is TRBV6-6 and J is TRBJ1-5; D not certain. This CDR3 comprises 13 residues. Deletions cut 8 bases from V and 2 bases from J, with 10 bases between. Germline V gene lookup returns CDR1 MNHNY and CDR2 SVGAGI (reference sequence).

This clonotype was detected a few times. The chain carries TRBV7-8 and TRBJ1-1; D is possibly TRBD1 (6 bases). CDR1 is SGHVS, CDR2 FQNEAQ, per germline. Trimming shortened V by 0 bases and J by 3 bases, and 20 bases separated the two germline ends. The CDR3 totals 18 residues. CDR3 DNA sequence: TGTGCCAGCAGCTTAGCCTTCCGGGACACCGATTTATACACTGAAGCTTTCTTT. Translation: CASSLAFRDTDLYTEAFF.

This clonotype was detected ten times or more. The chain joins TRBV11-2 to TRBJ2-3; 8 nucleotides align to TRBD2. Per germline, CDR1 SGHAT and CDR2 FQNNGV. The ends lost 6 bases at V and 1 base at J; junction bases unmatched: 12. The CDR3 covers 17 residues. In nucleotides, the CDR3 is TGTGCCAGCAGGACCCCGAGGACTAGCAATGGCACAGATACGCAGTATTTT. Its protein product is CASRTPRTSNGTDTQYF.

This clonotype was counted a few times. The J gene is TRBJ1-6, the V gene TRBV6-1, with D uncertain. CDR3 size: 12 residues. Germline CDR1 reads MNHNS; CDR2 reads SASEGT. Trimming shortened V by 6 bases and J by 7 bases, and 7 bases separated the two germline ends. The chain's CDR3 is CASRDVNSPLHF. The CDR3 bases are TGTGCCAGCAGGGACGTAAATTCACCCCTCCACTTT.

This chain links TRBV7-6 with TRBJ2-7; TRBD1 agrees at 7 bases. V lost 5 bases, J lost 5 bases, and 6 bases stayed unmatched. The CDR3 covers 13 residues. Germline V lookup: CDR1 SGHVS, CDR2 FNYEAQ. The CDR3 region has the DNA TGTGCCAGCAGCATGCACAGGGGTCACGAGCAGTACTTC. It translates to CASSMHRGHEQYF. Together with reference TRBV7-6 and TRBJ2-7, the CDR3 gives the full variable domain: GAGVSQSPRYKVTKRGQDVALRCDPISGHVSLYWYRQALGQGPEFLTYFNYEAQQDKSGLPNDRFSAERPEGSISTLTIQRTEQRDSAMYRCASSMHRGHEQYFGPGTRLTVT.